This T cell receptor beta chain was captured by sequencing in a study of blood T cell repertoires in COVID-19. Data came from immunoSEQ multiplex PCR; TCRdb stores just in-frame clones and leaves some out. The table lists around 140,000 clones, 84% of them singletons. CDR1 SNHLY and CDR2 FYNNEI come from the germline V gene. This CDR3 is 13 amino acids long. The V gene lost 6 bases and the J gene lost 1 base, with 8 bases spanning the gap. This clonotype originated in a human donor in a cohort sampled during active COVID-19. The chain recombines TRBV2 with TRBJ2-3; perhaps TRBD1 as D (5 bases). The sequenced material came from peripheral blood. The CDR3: CASRQVGTDTQYF. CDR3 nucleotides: TGTGCCAGCAGACAGGTGGGCACAGATACGCAGTATTTT.